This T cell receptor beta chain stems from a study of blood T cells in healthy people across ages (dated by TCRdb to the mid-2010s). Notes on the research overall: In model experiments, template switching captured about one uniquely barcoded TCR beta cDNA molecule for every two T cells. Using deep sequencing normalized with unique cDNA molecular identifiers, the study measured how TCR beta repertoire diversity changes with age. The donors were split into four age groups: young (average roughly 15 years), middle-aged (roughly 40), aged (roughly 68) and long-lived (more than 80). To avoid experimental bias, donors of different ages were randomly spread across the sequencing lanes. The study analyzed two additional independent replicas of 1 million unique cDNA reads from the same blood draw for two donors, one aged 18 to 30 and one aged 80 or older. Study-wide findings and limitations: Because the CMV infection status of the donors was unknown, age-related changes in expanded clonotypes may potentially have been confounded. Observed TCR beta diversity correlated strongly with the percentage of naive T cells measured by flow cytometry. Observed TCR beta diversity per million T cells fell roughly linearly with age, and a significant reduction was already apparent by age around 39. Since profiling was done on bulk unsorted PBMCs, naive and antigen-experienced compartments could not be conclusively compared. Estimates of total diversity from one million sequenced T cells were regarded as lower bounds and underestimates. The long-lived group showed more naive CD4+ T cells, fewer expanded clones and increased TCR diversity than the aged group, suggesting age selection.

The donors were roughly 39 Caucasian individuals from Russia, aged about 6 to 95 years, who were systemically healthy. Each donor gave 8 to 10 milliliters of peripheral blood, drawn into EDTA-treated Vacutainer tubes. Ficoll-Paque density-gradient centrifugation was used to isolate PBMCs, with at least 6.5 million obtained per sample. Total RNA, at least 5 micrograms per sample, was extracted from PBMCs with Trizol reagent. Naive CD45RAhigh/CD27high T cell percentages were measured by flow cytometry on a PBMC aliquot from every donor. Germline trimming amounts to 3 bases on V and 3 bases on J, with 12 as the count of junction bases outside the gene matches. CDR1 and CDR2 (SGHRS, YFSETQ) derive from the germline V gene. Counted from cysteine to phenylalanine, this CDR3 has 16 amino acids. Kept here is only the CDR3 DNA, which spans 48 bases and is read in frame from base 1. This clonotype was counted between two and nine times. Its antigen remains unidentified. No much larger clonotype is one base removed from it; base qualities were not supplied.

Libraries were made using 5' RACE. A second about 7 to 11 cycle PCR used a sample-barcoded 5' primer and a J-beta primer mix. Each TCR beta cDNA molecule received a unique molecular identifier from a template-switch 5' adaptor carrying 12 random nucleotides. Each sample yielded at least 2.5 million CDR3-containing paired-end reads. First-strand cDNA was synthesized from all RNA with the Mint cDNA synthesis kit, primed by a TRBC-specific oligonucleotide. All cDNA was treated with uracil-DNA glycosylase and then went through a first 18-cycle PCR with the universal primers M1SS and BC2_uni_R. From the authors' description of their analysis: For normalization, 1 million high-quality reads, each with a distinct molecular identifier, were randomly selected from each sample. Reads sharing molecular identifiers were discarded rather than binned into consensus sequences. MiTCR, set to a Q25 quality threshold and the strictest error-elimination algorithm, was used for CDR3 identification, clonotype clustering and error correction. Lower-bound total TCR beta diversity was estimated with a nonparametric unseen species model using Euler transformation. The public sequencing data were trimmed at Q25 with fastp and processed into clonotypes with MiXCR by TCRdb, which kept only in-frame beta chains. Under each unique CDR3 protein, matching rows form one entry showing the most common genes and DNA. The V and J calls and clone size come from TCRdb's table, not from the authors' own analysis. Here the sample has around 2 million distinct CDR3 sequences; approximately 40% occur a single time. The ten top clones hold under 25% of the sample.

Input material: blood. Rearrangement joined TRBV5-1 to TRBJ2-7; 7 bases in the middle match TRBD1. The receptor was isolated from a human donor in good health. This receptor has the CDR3 CASSSGTASVSYEQYF. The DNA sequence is TGCGCCAGCAGCTCGGGGACAGCATCAGTCAGCTACGAGCAGTACTTC. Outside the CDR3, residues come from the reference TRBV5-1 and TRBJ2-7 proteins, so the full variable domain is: KAGVTQTPRYLIKTRGQQVTLSCSPISGHRSVSWYQQTPGQGLQFLFEYFSETQRNKGNFPGRFSGRQFSNSRSEMNVSTLELGDSALYLCASSSGTASVSYEQYFGPGTRLTVT.